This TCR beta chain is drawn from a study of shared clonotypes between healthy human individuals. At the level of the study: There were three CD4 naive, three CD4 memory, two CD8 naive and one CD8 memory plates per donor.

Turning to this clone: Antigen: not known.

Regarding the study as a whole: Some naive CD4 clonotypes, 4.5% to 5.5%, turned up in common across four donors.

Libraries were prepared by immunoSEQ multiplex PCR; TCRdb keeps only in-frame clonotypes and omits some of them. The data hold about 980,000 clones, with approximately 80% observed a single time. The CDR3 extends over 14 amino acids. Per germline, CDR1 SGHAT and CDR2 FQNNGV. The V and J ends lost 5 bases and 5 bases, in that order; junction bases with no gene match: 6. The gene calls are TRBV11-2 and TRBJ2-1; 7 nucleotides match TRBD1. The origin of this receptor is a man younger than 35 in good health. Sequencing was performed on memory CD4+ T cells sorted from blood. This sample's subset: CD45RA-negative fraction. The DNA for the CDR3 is TGTGCCAGCAGCCCCTGGGGACAGAACAATGAGCAGTTCTTC. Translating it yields CASSPWGQNNEQFF.